This TCR beta chain was sequenced for a study of regulatory T cells in long-lasting Graves disease (dated by TCRdb to the early 2020s). With regard to the full study: In the newly diagnosed Graves' disease group, patients had been taking antithyroid drugs for less than 3 months. Persistent Graves' disease patients were compared with newly diagnosed Graves' disease patients by peripheral blood TCR sequencing and RNA sequencing. The study was conducted in China and was registered as a clinical trial. TCR sequencing covered roughly 13 persistent and around 20 newly diagnosed Graves' disease patients, approximately 33 samples in total.

Summary of the overall study and its limitations: The authors noted that the small sample size was a limitation that may lower accuracy. Peripheral blood alone was examined, since thyroid tissue, which constituted the primary lesion, could not be accessed. Persistent patients shared more public clonotypes among themselves (2,741) than newly diagnosed patients did (more than 850). Preferential use of TRBV28, TRBJ1-2 and TRBJ2-5 was observed in persistent disease, whereas TRBV20-1 and TRBJ2-1 were favored in newly diagnosed disease. Sequencing and analysis were restricted to the TCR beta chain. Lower TCR Shannon entropy and fewer highly expanded clones were observed in persistent Graves' disease patients than in newly diagnosed patients, which suggested clonal expansion.

This clonotype was detected ten times or more. The antigen this receptor binds is unknown. No much larger clonotype is one base removed from it; base qualities were not supplied. Read against the paper, the sample's time point label means: newly diagnosed GD, antithyroid drugs for less than 3 months. For both TCR sequencing and RNA sequencing, RNA was extracted from PBMCs using TRIzol. The diagnosis of Graves' disease was made according to American Thyroid Association guidelines. Patients were recruited from an endocrinology department in Xi'an, China. Each patient gave about 8.1 milliliters of peripheral blood, collected in an EDTA anticoagulant tube. PBMCs were isolated by Ficoll Paque Plus density gradient separation without further T cell sorting. An Agilent 2100 Bioanalyzer and agarose gel were used to check RNA quality, and a NanoDrop 2000 was used to measure RNA concentration. The method was multiplex PCR. Sequencing took place on an Illumina HiSeq 4000. CDR3 regions were amplified by Arm-PCR with iRepertoire HTBI primers to construct TCR beta libraries. Gel purification was performed on PCR products prior to sequencing. Under the source paper's analysis protocol: Gene usage analysis of CDR3 amino acid clonotypes used the approximately 62 TRBV and 14 to 15 TRBJ segments found across samples. COPE and FqMerger were used to merge the filtered high-quality paired reads into contigs. BLAST was used to align contigs to the IMGT TRBV, TRBD and TRBJ reference genes, and CDR3 was defined following IMGT. Clonotypes above 0.1% frequency were classified as highly expanded clones. Shannon entropy served as the measure of repertoire diversity, while the Gini coefficient captured V-J evenness. A clonotype found in more than one individual was treated as public. Through fastp at Q25 and MiXCR, TCRdb rebuilt clones from the public reads, retaining in-frame beta chains. A single entry per CDR3 protein holds the most common genes and DNA from its merged rows. TCRdb's processing, not the authors', yielded these V and J calls. Here the sample has roughly 610,000 distinct CDR3 sequences; about 16% occur a single time. 9.5% to 15% of the sample comes from the top ten.

Ends trimmed: V by 5 bases, J by 4 bases; bases unmatched to a gene: 3. Inclusive of the bounding cysteine and phenylalanine, the CDR3 is 14 residues long. Kept here is only the CDR3 DNA, which spans 42 bases and is read in frame from base 1. As encoded in the germline V gene (reference sequence), CDR1 is DFQATT while CDR2 is SNEGSKA. These data also formed part of another study, on T cells in Graves' hyperthyroidism and ophthalmopathy. From that second study: Graves' hyperthyroidism was defined as stable when no progression to ophthalmopathy occurred over 18 months of follow-up. Hyperthyroidism patients were newly diagnosed, had a disease duration of under 2 months, and were aged 18 to 65 years. Patients with uncontrolled infections, other autoimmune diseases, pregnancy or lactation were excluded. Clinical symptoms, serum thyroxine and TRAb, thyroid ultrasound, and orbital computed tomography formed the basis for the diagnoses. The first round of RT-PCR for the TCR CDR3 was performed with the HTBI primer set and the Qiagen OneStep RT-PCR kit. Most expanded thyroid clonotypes (frequency above 0.001) were also found in blood, which suggests that blood repertoires may mirror thyroid immune responses. A 13 V-J signature model separated ophthalmopathy from stable hyperthyroidism, with around 91% sensitivity and roughly 81% specificity in cross-validation and 80%/75% in testing. In validation, the model predicted progression to ophthalmopathy a median of roughly six months before onset, with approximately 71% sensitivity and about 72% specificity. To identify TCR V-J signatures that set the groups apart, the researchers used a discovery cohort of 100 patients, made up of around 42 with Graves' ophthalmopathy and some 60 with stable Graves' hyperthyroidism. Prospective prediction of ophthalmopathy was tested in an independent validation cohort of under 20 hyperthyroidism patients and 15 to 17 patients who later progressed to ophthalmopathy. The 75 to 100 discovery patients were divided at random into training and test sets in a 7:3 ratio. The study also compared thyroid tissue and blood T-cell repertoires from a handful of Graves' hyperthyroidism patients. Following sampling, methimazole starting at 30 mg daily was given to hyperthyroidism patients, and high-dose intravenous methylprednisolone was given to ophthalmopathy patients. The libraries were constructed in a second round of multiplex PCR and then size-selected and purified. The libraries were sequenced on an Illumina HiSeq2000 using paired-end 100 bp reads. SOAPnuke was used to process the raw data, removing reads that contained adapters or uncalled bases, had a mean Phred below 15, or lacked an exact match to the constant primer or identifier. COPE v1.2.5 was used to merge the high-quality paired reads, and each unique nucleotide sequence was defined as a clonotype. MiTCR v1.1 was used to align clonotypes to the IMGT TRBV, TRBD and TRBJ reference segments. The analysis included only V-J combinations with a frequency above 0.0001, which together covered 99% to 99.2% of the repertoires. The TCS score was defined as F50 (clonal expansion) divided by E x V (chaos), with BLOSUM62-based TCRdist calculated between CDR3 peptides within each V-J. Welch's t-statistics and random forest reduced around 510 V-J features to around 14, which were used in a naive Bayes classifier (R e1071). No statistical method was used to set the sample size in advance, and investigators knew the group allocation. According to the paper, TCR Vbeta CDR3 sequencing was carried out on 135 peripheral blood samples, which came from more than 40 ophthalmopathy, about 75 hyperthyroidism and about 17 progressor patients.

The receptor was isolated from a man aged 18 to 35 with Graves disease. Donor details come from another sample of the same person, matched by shared clones. The rearrangement joined TRBV20-1 to TRBJ2-1, with 12 junctional bases fitting TRBD2. Material: peripheral blood mononuclear cells (PBMCs), obtained at new diagnosis, from a patient treated with antithyroid drugs. The CDR3 protein is CSASGTSGYNEQFF. Read as DNA, the sequence is TGCAGTGCTTCCGGGACTAGCGGGTACAATGAGCAGTTCTTC.